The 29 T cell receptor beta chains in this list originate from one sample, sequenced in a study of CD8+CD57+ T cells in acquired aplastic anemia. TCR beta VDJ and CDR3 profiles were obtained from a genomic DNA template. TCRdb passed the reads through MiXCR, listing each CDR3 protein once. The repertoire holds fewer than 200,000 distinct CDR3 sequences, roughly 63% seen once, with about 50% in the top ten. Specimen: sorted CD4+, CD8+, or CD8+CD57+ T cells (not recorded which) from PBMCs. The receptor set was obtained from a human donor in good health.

This CDR3 is CSARDAGPLTDGYTF. The CDR3 DNA reads TGCAGTGCTAGAGATGCGGGACCCCTAACGGATGGCTACACCTTC. The V and J genes are TRBV20-1 and TRBJ1-2; tentative D call: TRBD1 (5 bases). CDR3 length: 15 residues. Between the trimmed V and J ends, which lost 0 bases and 6 bases, there was a span of 17 bases. CDR1 and CDR2 from the germline V gene are DFQATT and SNEGSKA (reference sequence).

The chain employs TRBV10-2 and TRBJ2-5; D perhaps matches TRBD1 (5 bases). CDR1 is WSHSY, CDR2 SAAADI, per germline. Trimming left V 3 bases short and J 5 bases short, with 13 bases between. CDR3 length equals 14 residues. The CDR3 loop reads CASSESGPLETQYF. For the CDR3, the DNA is TGCGCCAGCAGTGAATCAGGGCCACTTGAGACCCAGTACTTC.

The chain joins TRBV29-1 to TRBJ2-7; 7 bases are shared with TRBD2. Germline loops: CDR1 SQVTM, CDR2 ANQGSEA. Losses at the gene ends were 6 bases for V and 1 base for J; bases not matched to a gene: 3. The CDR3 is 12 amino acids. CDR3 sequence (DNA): TGCAGCGTCACTAGCGTATCCTACGAGCAGTACTTC. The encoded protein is CSVTSVSYEQYF.

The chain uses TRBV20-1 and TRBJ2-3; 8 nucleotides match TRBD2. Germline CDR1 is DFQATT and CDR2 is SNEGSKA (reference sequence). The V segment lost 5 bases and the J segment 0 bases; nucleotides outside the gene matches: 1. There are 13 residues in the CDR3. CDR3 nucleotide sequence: TGCAGTGCTGCGGGAGGTAGCACAGATACGCAGTATTTT. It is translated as CSAAGGSTDTQYF.

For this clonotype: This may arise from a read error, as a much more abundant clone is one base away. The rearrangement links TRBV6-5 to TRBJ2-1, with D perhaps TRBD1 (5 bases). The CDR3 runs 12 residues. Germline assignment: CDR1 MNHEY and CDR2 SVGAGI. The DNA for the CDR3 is TGTGCCAGCAGGGGGCCCGACAATGAGCAGCTCTTC. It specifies CASRGPDNEQLF.

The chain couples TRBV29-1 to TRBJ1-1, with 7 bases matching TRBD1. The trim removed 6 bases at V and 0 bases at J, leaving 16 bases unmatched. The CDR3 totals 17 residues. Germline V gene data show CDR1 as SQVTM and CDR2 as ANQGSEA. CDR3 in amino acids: CSVWVFGRGQLNTEAFF. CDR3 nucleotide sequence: TGCAGCGTCTGGGTATTCGGAAGGGGACAGCTGAACACTGAAGCTTTCTTT. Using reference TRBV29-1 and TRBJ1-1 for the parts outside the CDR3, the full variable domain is SAVISQKPSRDICQRGTSLTIQCQVDSQVTMMFWYRQQPGQSLTLIATANQGSEATYESGFVIDKFPISRPNLTFSTLTVSNMSPEDSSIYLCSVWVFGRGQLNTEAFFGQGTRLTVV.

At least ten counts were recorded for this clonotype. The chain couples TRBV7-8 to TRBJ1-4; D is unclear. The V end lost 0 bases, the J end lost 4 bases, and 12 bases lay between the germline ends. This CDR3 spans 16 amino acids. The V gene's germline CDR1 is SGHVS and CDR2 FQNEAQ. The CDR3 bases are TGTGCCAGCAGCTTAGCGGGGTCGGCTGTTAATGAAAAACTGTTTTTT. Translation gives CASSLAGSAVNEKLFF.

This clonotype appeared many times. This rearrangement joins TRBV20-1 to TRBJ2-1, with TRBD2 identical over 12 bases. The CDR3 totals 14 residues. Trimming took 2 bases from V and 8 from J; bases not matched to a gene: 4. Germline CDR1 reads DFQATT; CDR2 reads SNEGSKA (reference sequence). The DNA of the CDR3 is TGCAGTGCTAGATCTAGCGGGAGGGCACATGAGCAGTTCTTC. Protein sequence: CSARSSGRAHEQFF.

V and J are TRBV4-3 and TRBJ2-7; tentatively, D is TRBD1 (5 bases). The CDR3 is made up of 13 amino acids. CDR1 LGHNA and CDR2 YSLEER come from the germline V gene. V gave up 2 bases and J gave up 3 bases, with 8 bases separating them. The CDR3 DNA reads TGCGCCAGCAGCCAATGGCAGGGCTACGAGCAGTACTTC. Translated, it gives CASSQWQGYEQYF.

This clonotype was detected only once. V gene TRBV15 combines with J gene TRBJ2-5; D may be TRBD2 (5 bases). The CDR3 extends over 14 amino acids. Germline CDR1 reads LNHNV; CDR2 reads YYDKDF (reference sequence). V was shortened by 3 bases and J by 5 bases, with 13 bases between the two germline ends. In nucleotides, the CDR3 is TGTGCCACCAGCAGCCAACGGGATGGGGAGACCCAGTACTTC. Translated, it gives CATSSQRDGETQYF.

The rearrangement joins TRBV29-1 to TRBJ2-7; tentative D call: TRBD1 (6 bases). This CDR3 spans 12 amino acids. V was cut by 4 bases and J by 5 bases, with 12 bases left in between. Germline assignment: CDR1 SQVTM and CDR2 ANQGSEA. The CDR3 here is CSVAAGAHEQYF. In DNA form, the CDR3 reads TGCAGCGTTGCCGCAGGGGCACACGAGCAGTACTTC.

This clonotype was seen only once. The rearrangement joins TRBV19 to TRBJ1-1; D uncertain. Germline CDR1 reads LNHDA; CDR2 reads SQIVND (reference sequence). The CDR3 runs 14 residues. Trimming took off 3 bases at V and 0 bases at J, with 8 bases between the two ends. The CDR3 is CASSMVLVNTEAFF. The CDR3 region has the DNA TGTGCCAGTAGTATGGTCCTGGTGAACACTGAAGCTTTCTTT.

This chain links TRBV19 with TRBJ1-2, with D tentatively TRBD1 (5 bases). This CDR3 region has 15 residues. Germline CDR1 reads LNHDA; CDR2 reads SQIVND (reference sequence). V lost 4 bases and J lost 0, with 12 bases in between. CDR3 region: CASSSGRGTNYGYTF. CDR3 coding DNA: TGTGCCAGTAGTAGCGGGCGGGGGACTAACTATGGCTACACCTTC.

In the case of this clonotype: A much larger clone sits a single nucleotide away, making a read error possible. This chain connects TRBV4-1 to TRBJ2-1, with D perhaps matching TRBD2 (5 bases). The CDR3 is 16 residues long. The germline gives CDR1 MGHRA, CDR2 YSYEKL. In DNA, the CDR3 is TGCGCCAGCAGCCAAGCCGCCGGACTCCTACCCAATGAGCAGTCCTTC. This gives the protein CASSQAAGLLPNEQSF.

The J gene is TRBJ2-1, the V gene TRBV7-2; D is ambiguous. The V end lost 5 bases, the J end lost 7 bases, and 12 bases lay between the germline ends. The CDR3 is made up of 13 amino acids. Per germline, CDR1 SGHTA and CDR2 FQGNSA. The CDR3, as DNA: TGTGCCAGCAGCCGCACTGGTGGGAATGAGCAGTTCTTC. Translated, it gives CASSRTGGNEQFF.

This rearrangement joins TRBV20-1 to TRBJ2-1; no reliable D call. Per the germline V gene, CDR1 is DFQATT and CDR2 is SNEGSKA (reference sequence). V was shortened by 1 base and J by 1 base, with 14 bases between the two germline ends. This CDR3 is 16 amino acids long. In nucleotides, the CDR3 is TGCAGTGCTAGAGGAGGTAACCCTGAGTCCTACAATGAGCAGTTCTTC. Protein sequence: CSARGGNPESYNEQFF.

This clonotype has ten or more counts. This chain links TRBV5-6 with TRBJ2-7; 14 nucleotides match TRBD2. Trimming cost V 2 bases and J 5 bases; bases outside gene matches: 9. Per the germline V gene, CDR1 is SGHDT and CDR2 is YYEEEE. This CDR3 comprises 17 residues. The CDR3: CASSLIGTSGRRNEQYF. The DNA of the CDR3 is TGTGCCAGCAGCTTAATTGGGACTAGCGGGAGAAGAAACGAGCAGTACTTC.

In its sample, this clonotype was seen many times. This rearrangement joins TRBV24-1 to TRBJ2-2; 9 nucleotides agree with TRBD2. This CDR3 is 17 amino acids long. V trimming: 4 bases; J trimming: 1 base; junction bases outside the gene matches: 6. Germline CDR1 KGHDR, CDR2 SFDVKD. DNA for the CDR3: TGTGCCACCAGTGAGGCTAGCGGGACCCTGAACACCGGGGAGCTGTTTTTT. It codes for CATSEASGTLNTGELFF.

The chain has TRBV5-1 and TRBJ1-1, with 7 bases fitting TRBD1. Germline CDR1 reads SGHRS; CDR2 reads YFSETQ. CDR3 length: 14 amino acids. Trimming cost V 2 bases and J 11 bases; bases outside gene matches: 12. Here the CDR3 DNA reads TGCGCCAGCAGCTTTGAAGGGGGCGTTTGGTCGGCTTTCTTT. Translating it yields CASSFEGGVWSAFF.

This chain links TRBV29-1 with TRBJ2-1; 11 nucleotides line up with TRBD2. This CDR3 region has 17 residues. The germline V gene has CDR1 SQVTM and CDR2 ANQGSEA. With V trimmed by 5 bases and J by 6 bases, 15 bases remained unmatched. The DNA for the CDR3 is TGCAGCGTTCGTGGGGCAACTAGCGGGAGTTTGGGCAATGAGCAGTTCTTC. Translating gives CSVRGATSGSLGNEQFF.

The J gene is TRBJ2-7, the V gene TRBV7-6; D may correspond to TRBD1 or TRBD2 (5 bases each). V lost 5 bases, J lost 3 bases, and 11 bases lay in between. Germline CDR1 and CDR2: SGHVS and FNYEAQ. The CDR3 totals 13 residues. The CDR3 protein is CASSPSQGYEQYF. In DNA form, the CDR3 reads TGTGCCAGCAGCCCTAGCCAGGGCTACGAGCAGTACTTC.

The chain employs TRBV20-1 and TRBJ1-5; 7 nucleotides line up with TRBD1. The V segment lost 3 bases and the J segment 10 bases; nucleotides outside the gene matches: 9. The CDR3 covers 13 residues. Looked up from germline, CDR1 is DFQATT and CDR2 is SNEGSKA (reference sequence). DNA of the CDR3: TGCAGTGCTAGGGGGAATAACAGGGGACCCCAGCATTTT. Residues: CSARGNNRGPQHF.

The CDR3 nucleotides read TGCGCCAGCAGCCCAGACAGGGGTGGGGCCAACGTCCTGACTTTC. It is translated as CASSPDRGGANVLTF. The chain has TRBV4-1 and TRBJ2-6; 8 bases match TRBD1. Trimming cost V 4 bases and J 3 bases; bases outside gene matches: 2. Germline V gives CDR1 MGHRA, CDR2 YSYEKL. This CDR3 region has 15 residues.

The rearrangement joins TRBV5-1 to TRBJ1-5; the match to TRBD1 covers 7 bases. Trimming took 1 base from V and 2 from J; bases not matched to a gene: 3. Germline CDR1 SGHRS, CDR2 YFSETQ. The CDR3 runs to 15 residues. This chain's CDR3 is CASSLTTGGNQPQHF. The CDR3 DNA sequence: TGCGCCAGCAGCTTGACCACAGGGGGCAATCAGCCCCAGCATTTT.

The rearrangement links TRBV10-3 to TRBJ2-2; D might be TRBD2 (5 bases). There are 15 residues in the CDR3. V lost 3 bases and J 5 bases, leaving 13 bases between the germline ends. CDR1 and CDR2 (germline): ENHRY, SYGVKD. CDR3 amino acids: CAISEEGPGTGELFF. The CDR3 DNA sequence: TGTGCCATCAGTGAAGAGGGCCCAGGAACCGGGGAGCTGTTTTTT.

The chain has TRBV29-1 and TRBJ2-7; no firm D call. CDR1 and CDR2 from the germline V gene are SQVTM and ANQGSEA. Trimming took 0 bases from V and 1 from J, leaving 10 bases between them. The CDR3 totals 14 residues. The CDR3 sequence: CSVEDQTRSYEQYF. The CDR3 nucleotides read TGCAGCGTTGAAGATCAGACCAGATCCTACGAGCAGTACTTC.

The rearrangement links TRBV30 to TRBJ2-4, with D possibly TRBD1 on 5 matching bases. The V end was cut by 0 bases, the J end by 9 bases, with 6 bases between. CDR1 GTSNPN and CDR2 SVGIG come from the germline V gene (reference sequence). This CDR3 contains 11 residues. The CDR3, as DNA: TGTGCCTGGAGTGTAAGGGGCATTCAGTACTTC. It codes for CAWSVRGIQYF.

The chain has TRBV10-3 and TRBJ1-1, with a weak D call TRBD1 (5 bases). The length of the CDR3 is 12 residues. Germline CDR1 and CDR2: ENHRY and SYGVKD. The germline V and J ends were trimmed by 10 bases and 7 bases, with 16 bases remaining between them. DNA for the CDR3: TGTGCCACCCTAGCCCCGGGGGGTGAAGCTTTCTTT. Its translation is CATLAPGGEAFF.

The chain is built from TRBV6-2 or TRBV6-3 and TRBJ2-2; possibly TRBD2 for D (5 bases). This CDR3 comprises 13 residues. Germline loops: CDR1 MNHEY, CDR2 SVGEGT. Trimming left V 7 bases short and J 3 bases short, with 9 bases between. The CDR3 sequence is CASNYGDTGELFF. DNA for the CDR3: TGTGCCAGCAACTACGGGGACACCGGGGAGCTGTTTTTT.